Listed here are 10 T cell receptor beta chains from one sample, sequenced in a study of Ad26.COV2.S vaccination and SARS-CoV-2 variants. Sequencing used immunoSEQ multiplex PCR; TCRdb keeps in-frame clones, though not all of them. In the table there are approximately 420,000 clones, 85% to 90% of which are singletons. Treatment denoted: roughly 20 received Ad26.COV2.S at low or high dose, single or two shots; roughly five received placebo; per-sample allocation not given. Collection of the samples took place on day 63 after the first injection of vaccine or placebo. Sequencing was performed on peripheral blood, taken in a trial of Ad26.COV2.S vaccine versus placebo. Receptors originate from a person between 18 and 60 years old who received the Ad26.COV2.S COVID-19 vaccine or a placebo.

The chain recombines TRBV5-1 with TRBJ1-1; D remains unclear. Trimming shortened V by 0 bases and J by 1 base, and 4 bases separated the two germline ends. Germline V gene data show CDR1 as SGHRS and CDR2 as YFSETQ. This CDR3 is 13 amino acids long. The chain's CDR3 is CASSLGTNTEAFF. In nucleotides, the CDR3 is TGCGCCAGCAGCTTGGGGACGAACACTGAAGCTTTCTTT.

The chain recombines TRBV10-3 with TRBJ2-7, with a tentative D call TRBD1 (6 bases). CDR1 is ENHRY and CDR2 is SYGVKD in the germline V gene. The CDR3 has 15 amino acids. V shed 1 base and J shed 3 bases, with 13 bases lying between them. CDR3: CAISEFSGVSYEQYF. The CDR3 region has the DNA TGTGCCATCAGTGAGTTTTCAGGGGTAAGCTACGAGCAGTACTTC.

The CDR3 spells CASSQAGDNQPQHF. CDR3 nucleotide sequence: TGTGCCAGCAGCCAAGCAGGTGACAATCAGCCCCAGCATTTT. The chain is built from TRBV3-1 (or the pseudogene TRBV3-2) and TRBJ1-5; D gene uncertain. The germline CDR1 and CDR2 sequences are LGHDT and YNNKEL (reference sequence). V lost 1 base, J lost 3 bases, and 7 bases lay in between. The CDR3 length is 14 residues.

Of note for this clone: In the same sample, other DNA sequences code for this CDR3. The chain employs TRBV9 and TRBJ2-3; the D gene is possibly TRBD2 (6 bases). Germline V gene lookup returns CDR1 SGDLS and CDR2 YYNGEE. This CDR3 contains 14 residues. V dropped 0 bases and J dropped 4 bases, with 9 bases sitting between them. CDR3 in amino acids: CASSVGRGADTQYF. The CDR3, as DNA: TGTGCCAGCAGCGTAGGGAGGGGAGCAGATACGCAGTATTTT.

The V call is TRBV7-9, the J call TRBJ1-2, with 10 bases that match TRBD1. Looked up from germline, CDR1 is SEHNR and CDR2 is FQNEAQ (reference sequence). J was trimmed by 6 bases and V by 4 bases; bases with no gene match: 8. CDR3 length equals 15 residues. In DNA, the CDR3 is TGTGCCAGCAGCTACCGGACAGGGGGATCTGATGGCTACACCTTC. Encoded protein: CASSYRTGGSDGYTF.

The chain combines TRBV2 with TRBJ2-5; D ambiguous. This CDR3 region has 14 residues. V was cut by 9 bases and J by 0 bases, with 14 bases left in between. The germline V gene encodes CDR1 SNHLY and CDR2 FYNNEI. CDR3 region: CASKSAVYQETQYF. The CDR3 DNA follows: TGTGCCAGTAAGTCGGCAGTGTACCAAGAGACCCAGTACTTC.

CDR3 residues: CASSPREGTTEAFF. CDR3 nucleotide sequence: TGCGCCAGCAGCCCTCGGGAGGGCACCACTGAAGCTTTCTTT. J is TRBJ1-1 and V is TRBV5-1; no reliable D call. The germline gives CDR1 SGHRS, CDR2 YFSETQ. This CDR3 spans 14 amino acids. Between the trimmed V and J ends, which lost 4 bases and 4 bases, there was a span of 14 bases.

The rearrangement uses TRBV6-2 or TRBV6-3 and TRBJ2-7, with D unresolved. The CDR3 has 14 amino acids. The germline gives CDR1 MNHEY, CDR2 SVGEGT. The V end lost 2 bases, the J end lost 2 bases, and 10 bases lay between the germline ends. The CDR3 loop is CASSYGQPPYEQYF. The CDR3, as DNA: TGTGCCAGCAGTTACGGCCAGCCCCCCTACGAGCAGTACTTC.

This chain links TRBV7-2 with TRBJ1-4; D perhaps matches TRBD1 (5 bases). V dropped 1 base and J dropped 7 bases, with 10 bases sitting between them. The germline gives CDR1 SGHTA, CDR2 FQGNSA. CDR3 length: 14 amino acids. The CDR3 sequence: CASSLGPRGEKLFF. The CDR3, as DNA: TGTGCCAGCAGCTTAGGGCCTAGGGGTGAAAAACTGTTTTTT.

The genes are TRBV4-2 and TRBJ2-2, with TRBD1 as a possible D gene (5 bases). Germline CDR1 and CDR2: LGHNA and YNFKEQ. The CDR3 length is 14 residues. The V end lost 1 base, the J end lost 4 bases, and 7 bases lay between the germline ends. The CDR3 region has the DNA TGTGCCAGCAGCCAAGGAAGGGGCACCGGGGAGCTGTTTTTT. This encodes CASSQGRGTGELFF.